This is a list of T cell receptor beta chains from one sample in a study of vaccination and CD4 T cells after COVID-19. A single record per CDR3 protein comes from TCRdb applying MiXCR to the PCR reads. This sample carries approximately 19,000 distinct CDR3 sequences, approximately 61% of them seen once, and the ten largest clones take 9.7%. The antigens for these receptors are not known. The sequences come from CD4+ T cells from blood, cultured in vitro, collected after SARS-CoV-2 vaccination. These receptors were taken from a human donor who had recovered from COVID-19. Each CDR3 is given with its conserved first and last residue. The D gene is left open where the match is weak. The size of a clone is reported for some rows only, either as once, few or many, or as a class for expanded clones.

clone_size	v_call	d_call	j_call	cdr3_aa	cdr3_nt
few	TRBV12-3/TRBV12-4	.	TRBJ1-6	CASSFWAGAGSPLHF	TGTGCCAGCAGCTTCTGGGCAGGGGCCGGTTCACCCCTCCACTTT
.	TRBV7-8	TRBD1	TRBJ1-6	CASSLAVPGTGGTPLHF	TGTGCCAGCAGCTTAGCCGTCCCCGGGACAGGGGGCACACCCCTCCACTTT
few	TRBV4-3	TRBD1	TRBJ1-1	CASSRDRGAEAFF	TGCGCCAGCAGCCGGGACAGGGGAGCTGAAGCTTTCTTT
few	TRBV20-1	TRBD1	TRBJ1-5	CSARTTGGRAISQPQHF	TGCAGTGCTAGAACGACAGGGGGGCGCGCGATAAGTCAGCCCCAGCATTTT
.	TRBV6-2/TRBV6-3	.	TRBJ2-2	CASSVRQVTSTGELFF	TGTGCCAGCAGTGTACGACAGGTGACCTCCACCGGGGAGCTGTTTTTT
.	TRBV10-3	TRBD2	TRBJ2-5	CASSEASGGTETQYF	TGTGCCAGCAGTGAAGCTAGCGGGGGTACGGAGACCCAGTACTTC
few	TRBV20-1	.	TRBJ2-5	CSASGKGVETQYF	TGCAGTGCATCGGGAAAGGGGGTCGAGACCCAGTACTTC
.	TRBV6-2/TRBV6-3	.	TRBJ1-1	CASSSGEATEAFF	TGTGCCAGCAGCTCAGGGGAGGCCACTGAAGCTTTCTTT
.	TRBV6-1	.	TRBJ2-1	CASSTRQMPYNEQFF	TGTGCCAGCAGTACCCGACAGATGCCCTACAATGAGCAGTTCTTC
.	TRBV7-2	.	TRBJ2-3	CASSSNGAFTDTQYF	TGTGCCAGCAGCTCGAATGGGGCCTTCACAGATACGCAGTATTTT
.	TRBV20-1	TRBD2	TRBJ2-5	CSARTSGETQYF	TGCAGTGCAAGGACTAGCGGGGAGACCCAGTACTTC
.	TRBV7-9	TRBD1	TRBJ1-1	CASRTAGTGVAEAFF	TGTGCCAGCAGAACTGCCGGGACAGGGGTCGCTGAAGCTTTCTTT
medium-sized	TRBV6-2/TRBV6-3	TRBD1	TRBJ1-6	CASTVTGARASNSPLHF	TGTGCCAGCACCGTGACAGGGGCTCGCGCCTCAAATTCACCCCTCCACTTT
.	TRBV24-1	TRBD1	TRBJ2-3	CATSDNRGETDTQYF	TGTGCCACCAGTGATAACAGGGGGGAAACAGATACGCAGTATTTT
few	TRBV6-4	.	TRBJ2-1	CASSDSGDPGNEQFF	TGTGCCAGCAGTGACTCTGGCGACCCGGGGAATGAGCAGTTCTTC
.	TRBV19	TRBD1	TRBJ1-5	CASRLQGDQPQHF	TGTGCCAGTAGACTACAGGGGGATCAGCCCCAGCATTTT
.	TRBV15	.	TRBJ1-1	CATSRESVRGTEAFF	TGTGCCACCAGCAGAGAATCCGTGCGGGGAACTGAAGCTTTCTTT
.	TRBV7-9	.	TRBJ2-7	CAGSRGLNHEQYF	TGTGCCGGCAGCCGCGGTTTAAACCACGAGCAGTACTTC
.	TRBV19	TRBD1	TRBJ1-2	CASSSSGTRGDGYTF	TGTGCCAGTAGTTCCTCGGGAACCAGGGGGGATGGCTACACCTTC
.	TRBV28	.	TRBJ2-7	CAGKQEGGGEQYF	TGTGCCGGTAAACAGGAGGGGGGAGGTGAGCAGTACTTC
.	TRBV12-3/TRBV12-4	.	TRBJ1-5	CASRLSGRGQLQHF	TGTGCCAGCAGGCTATCAGGAAGGGGTCAGCTCCAGCATTTT
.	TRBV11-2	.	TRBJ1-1	CASSLAGQWGGTEAFF	TGTGCCAGCAGCTTAGCTGGACAGTGGGGGGGCACTGAAGCTTTCTTT
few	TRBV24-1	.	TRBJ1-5	CASRQPNQPQHF	TGTGCCAGCAGACAGCCCAATCAGCCCCAGCATTTT
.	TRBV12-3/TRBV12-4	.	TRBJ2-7	CASSLDSYEQYF	TGTGCCAGCAGCCTGGACTCTTACGAGCAGTACTTC
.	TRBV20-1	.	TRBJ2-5	CSAYLGNQETQYF	TGCAGTGCGTATCTAGGGAACCAAGAGACCCAGTACTTC
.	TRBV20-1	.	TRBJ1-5	CSASQGDQPQHF	TGCAGTGCTAGCCAGGGTGATCAGCCCCAGCATTTT
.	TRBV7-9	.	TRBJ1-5	CASSLAGGDEQPQHF	TGTGCCAGCAGCTTAGCGGGGGGGGATGAGCAGCCCCAGCATTTT
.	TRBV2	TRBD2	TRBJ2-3	CASSAASGTGADTQYF	TGTGCCAGCAGTGCTGCTAGCGGGACCGGCGCAGATACGCAGTATTTT
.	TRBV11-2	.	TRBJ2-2	CASSFRTTGELFF	TGTGCCAGCAGCTTCAGAACGACCGGGGAGCTGTTTTTT
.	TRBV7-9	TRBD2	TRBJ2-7	CASSLGLAGKGEQYF	TGTGCCAGCAGCTTAGGGCTAGCGGGCAAAGGGGAGCAGTACTTC
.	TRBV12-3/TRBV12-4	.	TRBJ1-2	CASSLFPLYGYTF	TGTGCCAGCAGTTTATTCCCCCTCTATGGCTACACCTTC
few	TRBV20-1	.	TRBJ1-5	CSARGYLQGLRGSNQPQHF	TGCAGTGCTCGAGGGTACCTACAGGGTTTGAGGGGCAGCAATCAGCCCCAGCATTTT
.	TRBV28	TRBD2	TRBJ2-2	CASRTLAGGPNTGELFF	TGTGCCAGCAGGACGCTAGCGGGAGGACCTAACACCGGGGAGCTGTTTTTT
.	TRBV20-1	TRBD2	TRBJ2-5	CSARIRGVQETQYF	TGCAGTGCTAGAATACGGGGGGTTCAAGAGACCCAGTACTTC
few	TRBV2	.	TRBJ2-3	CASSVWISTDTQYF	TGTGCCAGCAGTGTTTGGATTAGCACAGATACGCAGTATTTT
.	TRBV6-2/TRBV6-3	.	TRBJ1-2	CASRSTGSVTF	TGTGCCAGCAGGTCGACGGGGTCCGTCACCTTC
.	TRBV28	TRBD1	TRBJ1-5	CASSLWGGQGLNQPQHF	TGTGCCAGCAGTTTATGGGGGGGACAGGGACTCAATCAGCCCCAGCATTTT
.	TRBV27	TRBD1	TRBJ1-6	CASSLGDRGRSPLHF	TGTGCCAGCAGTTTAGGGGACAGGGGGCGTTCACCCCTCCACTTT
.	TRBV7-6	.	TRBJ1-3	CASSPTGFSSGNTKYF	TGTGCCAGCAGCCCGACAGGCTTCAGCTCTGGAAACACCAAATATTTT
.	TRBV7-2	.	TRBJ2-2	CASSFFAAGAQRLNTGELFF	TGTGCCAGCAGCTTTTTCGCGGCGGGGGCCCAAAGATTAAACACCGGGGAGCTGTTTTTT